The next 25 T cell receptor beta chains were all read from a single sample in a study of shared clonotypes between healthy human individuals. Here immunoSEQ multiplex PCR was the method, and the copy in TCRdb shows in-frame clones only, minus some. The sample records around 2.3 million clones, 95% being singletons. Sequenced sample: naive CD4+ T cells sorted from blood. Subset denoted: CD45RA+ positively selected. The receptors originated from a man aged 18 to 29 in good health.

In regard to this clone: Other DNA sequences from this sample encode an identical CDR3 as well. The chain's CDR3 is CASSVVGDEQFF. The CDR3 DNA reads as TGTGCCAGCAGCGTAGTGGGGGATGAGCAGTTCTTC. The chain uses TRBV9 and TRBJ2-1; D assignment may be TRBD1 or TRBD2 (5 bases each). The CDR3 extends over 12 amino acids. Trimming shortened V by 0 bases and J by 8 bases, and 6 bases separated the two germline ends. Germline CDR1 is SGDLS and CDR2 is YYNGEE.

This chain uses TRBV28 with TRBJ1-2, with D possibly TRBD1 on 5 matching bases. Germline CDR1 and CDR2: MDHEN and SYDVKM. Deletions cut 5 bases from V and 7 bases from J, with 11 bases between. The CDR3 is 12 residues long. Here the CDR3 DNA reads TGTGCCAGCAGTCTCCGAGGGGTTGGCTACACCTTC. Encoded protein: CASSLRGVGYTF.

The V gene is TRBV5-1, the J gene TRBJ2-1; 11 nucleotides agree with TRBD1. The CDR3 totals 15 residues. CDR1 is SGHRS, CDR2 YFSETQ, per germline. After removal of 5 bases from V and 3 bases from J, the junction contained 4 bases not matched to a gene. The CDR3 DNA reads TGCGCCAGCAGTACCGGGACAGGGGGCTACAATGAGCAGTTCTTC. This sequence encodes CASSTGTGGYNEQFF.

DNA of the CDR3: TGCGCCAGCAGCTTCGCGGGGAGAATGGATACGCAGTATTTT. This codes for CASSFAGRMDTQYF. The rearrangement links TRBV5-1 to TRBJ2-3; D is perhaps TRBD2 (6 bases). Trimming cost V 2 bases and J 6 bases, with 13 bases left between them. This CDR3 has 14 amino acids. Germline V gene lookup returns CDR1 SGHRS and CDR2 YFSETQ.

The J gene is TRBJ1-6, the V gene TRBV6-5, with D unclear. CDR3 length equals 12 residues. The germline V gene has CDR1 MNHEY and CDR2 SVGAGI. The V end was cut by 4 bases, the J end by 7 bases, with 5 bases between. CDR3 in amino acids: CASSFQNSPLHF. Written as DNA, the CDR3 is TGTGCCAGCAGTTTTCAGAATTCACCCCTCCACTTT.

V usage is TRBV10-3 and J usage is TRBJ2-3; 8 nucleotides agree with TRBD1. The V and J ends lost 11 bases and 5 bases, in that order; junction bases with no gene match: 3. The CDR3 is 11 amino acids. Germline assignment: CDR1 ENHRY and CDR2 SYGVKD. CDR3 loop: CAAGQGDTQYF. The CDR3 DNA is TGTGCCGCTGGACAGGGAGATACGCAGTATTTT.

The rearrangement links TRBV28 to TRBJ1-2; D remains ambiguous. The CDR3 extends over 14 amino acids. Germline V gene sequence: CDR1 MDHEN, CDR2 SYDVKM. Trimming left V 5 bases short and J 5 bases short, with 15 bases between. CDR3 residues: CASSPHSFMYGYTF. In DNA, the CDR3 is TGTGCCAGCAGTCCTCACTCTTTCATGTATGGCTACACCTTC.

Only one count was recorded for this clone. This sequence joins TRBV30 and TRBJ1-4; TRBD1 matches at 9 bases. Germline V gene data show CDR1 as GTSNPN and CDR2 as SVGIG (reference sequence). The V segment lost 1 base and the J segment 8 bases; nucleotides outside the gene matches: 2. This CDR3 is 13 amino acids long. CDR3 sequence: CAWSAGTGEKLFF. The CDR3 nucleotides are TGTGCCTGGAGTGCCGGGACAGGGGAAAAACTGTTTTTT.

The V gene is TRBV6-5, the J gene TRBJ2-7; D gene unclear. Trimming stripped 2 bases from V and 6 bases from J, with 8 bases between. The CDR3 has 12 residues. CDR1 and CDR2 (germline): MNHEY, SVGAGI. CDR3 loop: CASSYAAGEQYF. The CDR3 bases are TGTGCCAGCAGTTACGCGGCTGGCGAGCAGTACTTC.

The chain uses TRBV10-1 and TRBJ2-7; TRBD1 or TRBD2 may be the D gene (5 bases each). Trimming took 0 bases from V and 3 from J, leaving 12 bases between them. Per the germline V gene, CDR1 is WNHNN and CDR2 is SYGVQD (reference sequence). The CDR3 runs to 15 residues. The CDR3 sequence is CASSESAGTNYEQYF. DNA for the CDR3: TGCGCCAGCAGTGAGTCTGCAGGGACGAACTACGAGCAGTACTTC.

The chain is built from TRBV11-1 and TRBJ2-2; unclear D gene. The CDR3 has 13 amino acids. Trimming removed 5 bases at V and 4 bases at J, with 8 bases between. Germline V lookup: CDR1 SGHAT, CDR2 FQDESV (reference sequence). The CDR3 region has the DNA TGTGCCAGCAGCCCAGGAATCACCGGGGAGCTGTTTTTT. This encodes CASSPGITGELFF.

This clone was detected only once. The gene calls are TRBV28 and TRBJ2-7; D is perhaps TRBD2 (6 bases). V lost 3 bases and J 6 bases, leaving 9 bases between the germline ends. This CDR3 region has 12 residues. CDR1 is MDHEN and CDR2 is SYDVKM in the germline V gene. Here the CDR3 reads CASSFRGTEQYF. The CDR3 DNA follows: TGTGCCAGCAGTTTCCGCGGGACCGAGCAGTACTTC.

The chain joins TRBV5-4 to TRBJ1-4, with D maybe TRBD1 (5 bases). V gave up 4 bases and J gave up 5 bases, with 12 bases separating them. Germline V gene sequence: CDR1 SGHNT, CDR2 YYREEE (reference sequence). The CDR3 has 14 residues. In DNA, the CDR3 is TGTGCCAGCAGCGACCGGGACGGGAATGAAAAACTGTTTTTT. Translation gives CASSDRDGNEKLFF.

The chain joins TRBV2 to TRBJ1-1; 8 bases align to TRBD1. Germline V gene sequence: CDR1 SNHLY, CDR2 FYNNEI. The J segment lost 3 bases and the V segment lost 6 bases, leaving 6 bases of the junction unmatched. The CDR3 totals 14 residues. The CDR3 DNA reads TGTGCCAGCAGCTCCCAGGGGGCCGACACTGAAGCTTTCTTT. Translated, it gives CASSSQGADTEAFF.

In nucleotides, the CDR3 is TGTGCCAGCAGCTTAGGGCAGCCTCAGCCCCAGCATTTT. It codes for CASSLGQPQPQHF. This sequence joins TRBV7-2 and TRBJ1-5; D is uncertain. This CDR3 region has 13 residues. Trimming pared 1 base from V and 6 bases from J, leaving 7 bases between. Germline loops: CDR1 SGHTA, CDR2 FQGNSA.

The V call is TRBV15, the J call TRBJ2-1; TRBD1 aligns across 9 bases. The CDR3 is 14 residues long. Germline CDR1 and CDR2: LNHNV and YYDKDF (reference sequence). V gave up 8 bases and J gave up 8 bases; unmatched junction bases: 10. The DNA of the CDR3 is TGTGCCACCGAAACGGGACAGGGATTTGATGAGCAGTTCTTC. Its translation is CATETGQGFDEQFF. Full variable domain (remainder filled in from reference TRBV15 and TRBJ2-1): DAMVIQNPRYQVTQFGKPVTLSCSQTLNHNVMYWYQQKSSQAPKLLFHYYDKDFNNEADTPDNFQSRRPNTSFCFLDIRSPGLGDTAMYLCATETGQGFDEQFFGPGTRLTVL.

The V and J genes are TRBV5-1 and TRBJ1-6, with D possibly being TRBD1 (6 bases). V was trimmed by 0 bases and J by 16 bases, leaving 14 bases between them. CDR3 size: 13 residues. The germline gives CDR1 SGHRS, CDR2 YFSETQ. This CDR3 is CASSLGTVFELHF. CDR3 nucleotides: TGCGCCAGCAGCTTGGGGACAGTTTTTGAACTCCACTTT.

The CDR3, as DNA: TGTGCCAGCAGTCCCGGGTGGGACAGGGGCCAAGAGACCCAGTACTTC. This encodes CASSPGWDRGQETQYF. The rearrangement joins TRBV28 to TRBJ2-5; 10 positions match TRBD1. The ends lost 5 bases at V and 1 base at J; junction bases unmatched: 7. The CDR3 loop spans 16 amino acids. CDR1 is MDHEN and CDR2 is SYDVKM in the germline V gene.

The chain links TRBV6-5 to TRBJ1-1; 7 bases align to TRBD1. V lost 5 bases and J lost 12; bases outside the gene matches: 12. CDR1 MNHEY and CDR2 SVGAGI come from the germline V gene. The CDR3 spans 13 residues. The CDR3 coding sequence is TGTGCCAGCAGTCCACCCTTAACAGGGGTGCCTTTCTTT. Its translation: CASSPPLTGVPFF.

This sequence joins TRBV5-1 and TRBJ2-1, with 8 bases fitting TRBD1. The CDR3 loop spans 15 amino acids. V shed 4 bases and J 3 bases; nucleotides not matched to a gene: 6. Germline assignment: CDR1 SGHRS and CDR2 YFSETQ. The DNA of the CDR3 is TGCGCCAGCAGCGCAGGACAGGGTGGCTACAATGAGCAGTTCTTC. As protein: CASSAGQGGYNEQFF.

The chain recombines TRBV5-1 with TRBJ2-7; 7 nucleotides align to TRBD1. V was clipped by 0 bases and J by 0 bases; unmatched bases: 3. The CDR3 has 15 residues. Germline CDR1 reads SGHRS; CDR2 reads YFSETQ. The CDR3 reads CASSLETGNSYEQYF. Written as DNA, the CDR3 is TGCGCCAGCAGCTTGGAGACAGGGAACTCCTACGAGCAGTACTTC.

About this clone: Other DNA sequences in the sample encode the same CDR3. The chain couples TRBV5-6 to TRBJ1-2; D is uncertain. Trimming cost V 0 bases and J 1 base, with 4 bases left between them. The CDR3 has 13 amino acids. In germline, CDR1 is SGHDT, CDR2 YYEEEE. The CDR3 DNA reads as TGTGCCAGCAGCTTGGCCAGTAACTATGGCTACACCTTC. Translation gives CASSLASNYGYTF.

This clone was picked up a small number of times. The chain is built from TRBV9 and TRBJ1-1, with D unresolved. There are 13 residues in the CDR3. The ends were cut back, 4 bases at V and 7 bases at J, with 14 bases in the middle. Germline assignment: CDR1 SGDLS and CDR2 YYNGEE. CDR3 protein: CASSPPGWGEAFF. The CDR3 DNA reads as TGTGCCAGCAGCCCCCCGGGATGGGGTGAAGCTTTCTTT.

V is TRBV18 and J is TRBJ1-5, with no clear D. The CDR3 contains 17 residues. In germline, CDR1 is KGHSH, CDR2 LQKENI. V dropped 3 bases and J dropped 2 bases, with 17 bases sitting between them. CDR3 loop: CASSPPWASQGNQPQHF. CDR3 nucleotide sequence: TGTGCCAGCTCACCGCCCTGGGCCTCTCAGGGCAATCAGCCCCAGCATTTT.

The chain is built from TRBV6-5 and TRBJ1-2; D gene uncertain. Trimming took 6 bases from V and 6 from J, leaving 20 bases between them. The CDR3 is 15 residues long. Germline V lookup: CDR1 MNHEY, CDR2 SVGAGI. The CDR3, as DNA: TGTGCCAGCAGAAACGGTGGGTTTGAGGTAGATGGCTACACCTTC. Its protein product is CASRNGGFEVDGYTF.